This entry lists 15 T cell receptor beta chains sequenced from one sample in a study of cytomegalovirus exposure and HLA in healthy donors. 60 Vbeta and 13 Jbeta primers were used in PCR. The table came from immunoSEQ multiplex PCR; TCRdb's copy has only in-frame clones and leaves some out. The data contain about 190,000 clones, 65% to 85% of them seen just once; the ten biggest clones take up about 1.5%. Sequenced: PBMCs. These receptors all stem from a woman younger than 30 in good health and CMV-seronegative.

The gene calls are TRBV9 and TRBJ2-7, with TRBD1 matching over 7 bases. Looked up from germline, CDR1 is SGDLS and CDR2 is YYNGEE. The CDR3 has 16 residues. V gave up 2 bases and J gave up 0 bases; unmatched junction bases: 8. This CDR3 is CASSVNRDRPSYEQYF. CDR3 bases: TGTGCCAGCAGCGTTAACCGGGACAGACCCTCCTACGAGCAGTACTTC.

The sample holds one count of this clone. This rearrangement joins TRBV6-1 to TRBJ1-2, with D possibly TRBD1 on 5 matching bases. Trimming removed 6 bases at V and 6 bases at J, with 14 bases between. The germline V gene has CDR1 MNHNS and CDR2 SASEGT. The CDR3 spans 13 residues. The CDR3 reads CASSGHLEDGYTF. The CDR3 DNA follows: TGTGCCAGCAGCGGACACTTAGAAGATGGCTACACCTTC.

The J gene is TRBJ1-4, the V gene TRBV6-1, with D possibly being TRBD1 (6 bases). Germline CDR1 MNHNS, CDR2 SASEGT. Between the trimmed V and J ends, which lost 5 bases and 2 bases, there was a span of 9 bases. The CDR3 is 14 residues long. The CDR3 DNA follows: TGTGCCAGCAGTCCGACAGGTACTAATGAAAAACTGTTTTTT. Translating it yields CASSPTGTNEKLFF.

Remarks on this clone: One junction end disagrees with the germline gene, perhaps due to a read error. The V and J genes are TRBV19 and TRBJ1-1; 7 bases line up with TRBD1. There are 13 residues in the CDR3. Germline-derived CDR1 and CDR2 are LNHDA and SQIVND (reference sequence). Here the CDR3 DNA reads TGTGCCAGTAGGAAGGGGGCGAACGCTGAAGCTTTCTTT. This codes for CASRKGANAEAFF.

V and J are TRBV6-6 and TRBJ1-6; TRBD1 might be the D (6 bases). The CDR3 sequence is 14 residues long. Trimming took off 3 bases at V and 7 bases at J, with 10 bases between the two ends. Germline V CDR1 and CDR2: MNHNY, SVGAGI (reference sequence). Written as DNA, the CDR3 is TGTGCCAGCAGTTATTCAGGGGAAAATTCACCCCTCCACTTT. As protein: CASSYSGENSPLHF.

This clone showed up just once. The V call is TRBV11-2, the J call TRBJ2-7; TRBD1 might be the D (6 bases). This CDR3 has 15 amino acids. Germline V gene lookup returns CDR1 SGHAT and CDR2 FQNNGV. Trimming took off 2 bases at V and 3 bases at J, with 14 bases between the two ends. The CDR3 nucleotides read TGTGCCAGCAGCTTACCGACAGGAGCAATCTACGAGCAGTACTTC. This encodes CASSLPTGAIYEQYF.

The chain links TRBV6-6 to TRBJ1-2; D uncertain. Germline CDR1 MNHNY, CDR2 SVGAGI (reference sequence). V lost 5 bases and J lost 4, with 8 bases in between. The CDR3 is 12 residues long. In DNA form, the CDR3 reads TGTGCCAGCAGTCTAGCTTCCTATGGCTACACCTTC. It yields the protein CASSLASYGYTF.

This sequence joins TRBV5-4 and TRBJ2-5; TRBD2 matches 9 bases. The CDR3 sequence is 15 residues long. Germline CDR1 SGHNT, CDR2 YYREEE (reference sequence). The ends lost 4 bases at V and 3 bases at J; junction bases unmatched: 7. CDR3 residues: CASSRPGLAEETQYF. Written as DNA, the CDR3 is TGTGCCAGCAGCCGACCGGGACTAGCTGAAGAGACCCAGTACTTC.

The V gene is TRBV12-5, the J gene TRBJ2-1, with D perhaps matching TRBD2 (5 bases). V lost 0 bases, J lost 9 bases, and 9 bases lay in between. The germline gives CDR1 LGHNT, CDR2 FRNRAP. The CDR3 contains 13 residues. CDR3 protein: CASGLVPGIEQFF. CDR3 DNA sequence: TGTGCTAGTGGTTTGGTTCCGGGGATTGAGCAGTTCTTC.

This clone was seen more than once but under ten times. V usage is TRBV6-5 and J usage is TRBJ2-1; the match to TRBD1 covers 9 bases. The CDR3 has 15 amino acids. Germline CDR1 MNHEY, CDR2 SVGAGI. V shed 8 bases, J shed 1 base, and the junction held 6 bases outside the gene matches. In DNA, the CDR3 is TGTGCCAGCTGGCGACAGGGGGATTCCTACAATGAGCAGTTCTTC. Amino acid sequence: CASWRQGDSYNEQFF.

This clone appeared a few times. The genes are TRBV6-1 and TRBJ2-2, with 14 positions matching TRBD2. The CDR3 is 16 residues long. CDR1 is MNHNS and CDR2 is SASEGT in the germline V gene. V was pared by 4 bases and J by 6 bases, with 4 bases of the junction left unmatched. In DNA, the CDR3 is TGTGCCAGCAGTGCAGGGACTAGCGGGGGTCCCGGGGAGCTGTTTTTT. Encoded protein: CASSAGTSGGPGELFF.

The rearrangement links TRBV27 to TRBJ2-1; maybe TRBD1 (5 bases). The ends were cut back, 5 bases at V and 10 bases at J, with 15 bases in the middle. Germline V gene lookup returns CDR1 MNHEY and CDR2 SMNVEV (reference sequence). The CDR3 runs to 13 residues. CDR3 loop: CASSPGPSQEQFF. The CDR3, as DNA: TGTGCCAGCAGTCCAGGGCCCTCTCAGGAGCAGTTCTTC.

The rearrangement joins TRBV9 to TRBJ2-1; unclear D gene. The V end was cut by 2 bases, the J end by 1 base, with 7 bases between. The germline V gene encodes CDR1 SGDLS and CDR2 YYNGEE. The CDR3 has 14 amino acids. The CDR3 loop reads CASSVSRSYNEQFF. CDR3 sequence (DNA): TGTGCCAGCAGCGTTAGCAGATCCTACAATGAGCAGTTCTTC.

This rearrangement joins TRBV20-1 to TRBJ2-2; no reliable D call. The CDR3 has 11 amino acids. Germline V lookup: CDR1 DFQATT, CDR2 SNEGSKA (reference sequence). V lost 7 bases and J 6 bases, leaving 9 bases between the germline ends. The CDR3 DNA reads TGCAGTGGAGCAGGTGCCGGGGAGCTGTTTTTT. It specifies CSGAGAGELFF.

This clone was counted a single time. The CDR3 reads CATSSRDLNQPQHF. Written as DNA, the CDR3 is TGTGCCACCAGCTCCCGGGATCTCAATCAGCCCCAGCATTTT. The chain employs TRBV15 and TRBJ1-5; D is undetermined. V lost 5 bases and J 3 bases, leaving 11 bases between the germline ends. The germline V gene encodes CDR1 LNHNV and CDR2 YYDKDF (reference sequence). This CDR3 spans 14 amino acids.